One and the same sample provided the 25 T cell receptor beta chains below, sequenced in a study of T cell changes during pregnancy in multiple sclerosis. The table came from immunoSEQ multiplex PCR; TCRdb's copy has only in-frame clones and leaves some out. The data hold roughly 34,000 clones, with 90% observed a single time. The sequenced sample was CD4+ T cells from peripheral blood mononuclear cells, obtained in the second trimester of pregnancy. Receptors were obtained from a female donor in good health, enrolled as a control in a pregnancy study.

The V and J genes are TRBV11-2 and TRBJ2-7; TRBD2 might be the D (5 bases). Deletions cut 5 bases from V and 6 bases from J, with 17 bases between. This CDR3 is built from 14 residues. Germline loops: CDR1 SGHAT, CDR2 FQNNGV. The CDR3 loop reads CASSGGGLAGEQYF. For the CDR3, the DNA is TGTGCCAGCAGCGGCGGTGGGCTGGCGGGCGAGCAGTACTTC.

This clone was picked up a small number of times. The CDR3 DNA is TGCGCCAGCAGCCAAGAGTGGACGGGGACTAATTCTGAAGCTTTCTTT. This sequence encodes CASSQEWTGTNSEAFF. The chain joins TRBV4-3 to TRBJ1-1; D may be TRBD1 (5 bases). The CDR3 is made up of 16 amino acids. Germline CDR1 is LGHNA and CDR2 is YSLEER. The V end was cut by 0 bases, the J end by 6 bases, with 17 bases between.

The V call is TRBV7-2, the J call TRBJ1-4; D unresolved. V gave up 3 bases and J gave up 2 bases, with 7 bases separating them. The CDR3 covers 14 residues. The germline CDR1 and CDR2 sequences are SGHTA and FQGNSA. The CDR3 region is CASSFRETNEKLFF. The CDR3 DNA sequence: TGTGCCAGCAGCTTTCGGGAGACTAATGAAAAACTGTTTTTT.

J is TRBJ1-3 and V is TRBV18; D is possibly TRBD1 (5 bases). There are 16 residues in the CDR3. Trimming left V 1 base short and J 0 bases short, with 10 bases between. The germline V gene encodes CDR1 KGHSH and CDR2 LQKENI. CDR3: CASSPRRGTSGNTIYF. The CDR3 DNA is TGTGCCAGCTCACCACGTCGGGGGACCTCTGGAAACACCATATATTTT.

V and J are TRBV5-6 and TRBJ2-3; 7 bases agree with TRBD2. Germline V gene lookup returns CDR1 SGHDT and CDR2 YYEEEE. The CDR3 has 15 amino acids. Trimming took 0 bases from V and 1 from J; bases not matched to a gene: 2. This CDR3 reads CASSLAREGTDTQYF. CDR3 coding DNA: TGTGCCAGCAGCTTGGCCCGGGAGGGCACAGATACGCAGTATTTT.

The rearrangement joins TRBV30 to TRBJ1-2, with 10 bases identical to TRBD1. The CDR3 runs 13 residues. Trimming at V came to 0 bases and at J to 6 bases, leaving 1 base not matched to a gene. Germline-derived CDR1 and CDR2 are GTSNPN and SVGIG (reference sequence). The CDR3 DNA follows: TGTGCCTGGAGTGTAGGGACAGGGGATGGCTACACCTTC. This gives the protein CAWSVGTGDGYTF.

The CDR3 loop is CAWRGGAVETQYF. The CDR3 bases are TGTGCCTGGCGCGGGGGGGCCGTCGAGACCCAGTACTTC. The chain is built from TRBV30 and TRBJ2-5, with 9 positions matching TRBD2. Trimming at V came to 5 bases and at J to 5 bases, leaving 6 bases not matched to a gene. Looked up from germline, CDR1 is GTSNPN and CDR2 is SVGIG (reference sequence). There are 13 residues in the CDR3.

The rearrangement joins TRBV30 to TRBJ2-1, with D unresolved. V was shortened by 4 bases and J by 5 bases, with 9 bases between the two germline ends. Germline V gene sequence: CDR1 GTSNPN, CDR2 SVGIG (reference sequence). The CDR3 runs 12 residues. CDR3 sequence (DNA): TGTGCCTGGAACCACGACAACAATGAGCAGTTCTTC. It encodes CAWNHDNNEQFF.

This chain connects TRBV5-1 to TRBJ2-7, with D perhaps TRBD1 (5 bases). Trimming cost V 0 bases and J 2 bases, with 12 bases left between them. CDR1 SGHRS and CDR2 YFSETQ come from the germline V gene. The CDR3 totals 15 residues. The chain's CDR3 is CASSLEGRATYEQYF. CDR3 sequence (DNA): TGCGCCAGCAGCTTGGAGGGCAGGGCTACCTACGAGCAGTACTTC.

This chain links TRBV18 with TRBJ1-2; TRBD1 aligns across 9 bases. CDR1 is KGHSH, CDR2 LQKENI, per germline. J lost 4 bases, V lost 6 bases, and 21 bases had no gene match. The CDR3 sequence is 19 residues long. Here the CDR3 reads CASSSVQRTGVSPLYGYTF. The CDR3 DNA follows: TGTGCCAGCTCGTCAGTTCAAAGGACAGGGGTCTCCCCCCTCTATGGCTACACCTTC.

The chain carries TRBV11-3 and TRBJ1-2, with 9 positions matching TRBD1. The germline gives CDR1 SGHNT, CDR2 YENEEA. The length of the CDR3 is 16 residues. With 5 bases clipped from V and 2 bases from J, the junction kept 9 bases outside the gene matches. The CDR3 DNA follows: TGTGCCAGCAGCCCCAGAGGGACAGGGACCAACTATGGCTACACCTTC. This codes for CASSPRGTGTNYGYTF.

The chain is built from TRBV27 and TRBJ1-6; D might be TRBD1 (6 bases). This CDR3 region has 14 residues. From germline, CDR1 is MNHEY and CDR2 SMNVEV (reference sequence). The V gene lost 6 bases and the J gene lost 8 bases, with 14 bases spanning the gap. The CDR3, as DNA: TGTGCCAGCAGAATACAGGGCAGGGATTCACCCCTCCACTTT. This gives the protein CASRIQGRDSPLHF.

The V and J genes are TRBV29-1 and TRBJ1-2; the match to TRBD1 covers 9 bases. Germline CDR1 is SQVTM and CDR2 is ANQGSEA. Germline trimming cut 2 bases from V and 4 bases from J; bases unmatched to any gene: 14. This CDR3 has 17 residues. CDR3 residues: CSVEQTSGGQGSYGYTF. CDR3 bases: TGCAGCGTTGAACAAACCAGTGGGGGACAGGGAAGCTATGGCTACACCTTC.

CDR3 loop: CAWSVRTGDTEAFF. Written as DNA, the CDR3 is TGTGCCTGGAGTGTAAGGACAGGGGACACTGAAGCTTTCTTT. The chain is built from TRBV30 and TRBJ1-1, with 9 bases fitting TRBD1. Unmatched junction bases numbered 2, after V lost 0 bases and J lost 3 bases. The CDR3 contains 14 residues. Germline CDR1 GTSNPN, CDR2 SVGIG (reference sequence).

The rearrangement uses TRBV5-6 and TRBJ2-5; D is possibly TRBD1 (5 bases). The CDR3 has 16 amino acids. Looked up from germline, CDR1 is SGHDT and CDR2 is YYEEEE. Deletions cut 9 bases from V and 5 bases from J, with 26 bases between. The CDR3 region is CATRPRASGTDETQYF. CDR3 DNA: TGTGCCACCAGACCCAGGGCCTCGGGTACCGACGAGACCCAGTACTTC.

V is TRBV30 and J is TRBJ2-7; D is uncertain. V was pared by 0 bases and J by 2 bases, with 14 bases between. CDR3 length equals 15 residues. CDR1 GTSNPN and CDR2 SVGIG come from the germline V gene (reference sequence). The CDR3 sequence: CAWSVERSAAYEQYF. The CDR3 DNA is TGTGCCTGGAGTGTTGAGAGGTCGGCGGCCTACGAGCAGTACTTC.

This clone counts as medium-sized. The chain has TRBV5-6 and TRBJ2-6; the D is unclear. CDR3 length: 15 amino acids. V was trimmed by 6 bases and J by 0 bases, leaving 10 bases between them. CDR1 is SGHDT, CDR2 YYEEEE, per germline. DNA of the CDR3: TGTGCCAGCAACACGTTTATCTCTGGGGCCAACGTCCTGACTTTC. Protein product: CASNTFISGANVLTF.

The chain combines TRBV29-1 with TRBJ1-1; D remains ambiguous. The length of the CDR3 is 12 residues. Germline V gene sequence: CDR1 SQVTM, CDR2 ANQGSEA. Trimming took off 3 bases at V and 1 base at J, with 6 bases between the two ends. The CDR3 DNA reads TGCAGCGTTGACCACGGGAACACTGAAGCTTTCTTT. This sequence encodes CSVDHGNTEAFF.

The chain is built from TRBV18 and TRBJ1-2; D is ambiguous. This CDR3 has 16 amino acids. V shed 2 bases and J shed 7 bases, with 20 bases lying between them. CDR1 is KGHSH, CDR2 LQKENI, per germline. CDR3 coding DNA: TGTGCCAGCTCACCAACCCAGGAATCGCCCTTGAGTGGCTACACCTTC. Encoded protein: CASSPTQESPLSGYTF. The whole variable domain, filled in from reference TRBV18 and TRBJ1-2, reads NAGVMQNPRHLVRRRGQEARLRCSPMKGHSHVYWYRQLPEEGLKFMVYLQKENIIDESGMPKERFSAEFPKEGPSILRIQQVVRGDSAAYFCASSPTQESPLSGYTFGSGTRLTVV.

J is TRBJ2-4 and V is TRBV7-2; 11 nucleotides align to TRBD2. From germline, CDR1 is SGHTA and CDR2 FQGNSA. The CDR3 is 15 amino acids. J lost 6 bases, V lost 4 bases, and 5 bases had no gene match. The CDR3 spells CASSSTSGSINIQYF. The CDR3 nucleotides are TGTGCCAGCAGCTCAACTAGCGGGAGTATAAACATTCAGTACTTC.

CDR3: CASSLRGTGNTIYF. In nucleotides, the CDR3 is TGTGCCAGCAGCTTACGGGGGACCGGAAACACCATATATTTT. This chain uses TRBV7-9 with TRBJ1-3; weak D call: TRBD1 (5 bases). The V end lost 2 bases, the J end lost 4 bases, and 9 bases lay between the germline ends. This CDR3 region has 14 residues. From germline, CDR1 is SEHNR and CDR2 FQNEAQ (reference sequence).

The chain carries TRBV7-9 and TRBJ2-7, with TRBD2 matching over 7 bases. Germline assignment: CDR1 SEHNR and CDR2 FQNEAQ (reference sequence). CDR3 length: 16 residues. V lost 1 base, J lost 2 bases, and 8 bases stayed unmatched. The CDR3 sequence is CASSLVLAEGPYEQYF. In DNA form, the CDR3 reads TGTGCCAGCAGCTTAGTGCTAGCGGAAGGACCCTACGAGCAGTACTTC.

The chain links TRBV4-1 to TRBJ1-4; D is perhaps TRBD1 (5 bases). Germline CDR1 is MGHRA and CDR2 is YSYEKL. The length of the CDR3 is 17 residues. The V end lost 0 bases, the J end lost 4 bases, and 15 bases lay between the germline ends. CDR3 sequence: CASSQDLTPGGNEKLFF. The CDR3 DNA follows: TGCGCCAGCAGCCAAGATCTCACACCCGGGGGTAATGAAAAACTGTTTTTT.

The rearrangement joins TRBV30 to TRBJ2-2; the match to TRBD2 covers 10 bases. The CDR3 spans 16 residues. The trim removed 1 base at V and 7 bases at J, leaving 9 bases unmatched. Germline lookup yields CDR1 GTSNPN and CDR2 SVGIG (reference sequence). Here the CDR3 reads CAWSGASGSPGGELFF. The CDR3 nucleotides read TGTGCCTGGAGTGGGGCTAGCGGGAGTCCAGGCGGGGAGCTGTTTTTT.

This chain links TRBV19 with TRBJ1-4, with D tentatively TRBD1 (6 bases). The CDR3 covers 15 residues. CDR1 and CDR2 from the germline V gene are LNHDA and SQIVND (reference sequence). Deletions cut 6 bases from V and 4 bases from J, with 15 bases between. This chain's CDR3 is CASSRPGQINEKLFF. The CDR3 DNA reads TGTGCCAGTAGCCGACCCGGACAGATTAATGAAAAACTGTTTTTT.